The clone carrying this T cell receptor beta chain was detected ten times or more. Its antigen is unidentified. This sample was included in a study of T cell repertoires in cytomegalovirus infection. TCRdb ran MiXCR on the reads and lists one entry per CDR3 protein. Of about 890,000 distinct CDR3 sequences in the sample, roughly 30% were seen once. V gave up 0 bases and J gave up 2 bases; unmatched junction bases: 1. The germline gives CDR1 MNHEY, CDR2 SVGAGI. This CDR3 is built from 15 residues. Sequences were derived from cultured CD8+ T cells from PBMCs, sampled from culture after CMV antigen stimulation. The V gene is TRBV6-5, the J gene TRBJ2-5; 9 positions agree with TRBD1. This TCR derives from a human donor in good health (CMV status not recorded). Some clones in this sample may be carry-over from other donors' samples. This CDR3 reads CASSYSGTGQETQYF. The CDR3 DNA follows: TGTGCCAGCAGTTACTCCGGGACAGGGCAAGAGACCCAGTACTTC.